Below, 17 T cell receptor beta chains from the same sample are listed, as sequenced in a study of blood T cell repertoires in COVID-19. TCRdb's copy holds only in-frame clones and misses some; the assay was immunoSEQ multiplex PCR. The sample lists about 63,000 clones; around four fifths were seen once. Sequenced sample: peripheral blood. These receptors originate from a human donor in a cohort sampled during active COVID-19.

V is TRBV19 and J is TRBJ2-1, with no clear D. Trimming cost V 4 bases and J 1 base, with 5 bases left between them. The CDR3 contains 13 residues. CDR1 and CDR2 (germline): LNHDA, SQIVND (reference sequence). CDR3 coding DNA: TGTGCCAGTAGTAGGCAGTCCTACAATGAGCAGTTCTTC. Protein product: CASSRQSYNEQFF.

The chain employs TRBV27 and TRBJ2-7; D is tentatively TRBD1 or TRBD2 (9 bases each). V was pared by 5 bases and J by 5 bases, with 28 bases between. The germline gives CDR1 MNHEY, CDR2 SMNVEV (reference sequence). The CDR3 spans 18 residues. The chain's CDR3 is CASSPRTGVTGLANEQYF. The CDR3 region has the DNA TGTGCCAGCAGTCCCCGGACAGGGGTAACGGGACTAGCCAACGAGCAGTACTTC.

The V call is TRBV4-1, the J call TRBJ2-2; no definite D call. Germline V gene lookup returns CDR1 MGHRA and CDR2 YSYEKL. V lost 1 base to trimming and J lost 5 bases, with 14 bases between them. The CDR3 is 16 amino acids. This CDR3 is CASSQVPNSGTGELFF. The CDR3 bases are TGCGCCAGCAGCCAAGTACCAAACAGTGGGACCGGGGAGCTGTTTTTT.

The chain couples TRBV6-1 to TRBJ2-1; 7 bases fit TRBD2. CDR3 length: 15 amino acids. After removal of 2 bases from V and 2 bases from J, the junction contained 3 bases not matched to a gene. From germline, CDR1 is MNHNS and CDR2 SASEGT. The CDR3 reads CASSEYRGAYNEQFF. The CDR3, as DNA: TGTGCCAGCAGTGAATATCGGGGGGCCTACAATGAGCAGTTCTTC.

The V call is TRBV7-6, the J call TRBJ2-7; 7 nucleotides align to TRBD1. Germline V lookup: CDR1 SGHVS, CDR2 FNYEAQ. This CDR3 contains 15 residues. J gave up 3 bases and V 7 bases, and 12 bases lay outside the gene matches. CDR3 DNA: TGTGCCAGCATCCACTCACCGGGACAGTTCTACGAGCAGTACTTC. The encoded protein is CASIHSPGQFYEQYF.

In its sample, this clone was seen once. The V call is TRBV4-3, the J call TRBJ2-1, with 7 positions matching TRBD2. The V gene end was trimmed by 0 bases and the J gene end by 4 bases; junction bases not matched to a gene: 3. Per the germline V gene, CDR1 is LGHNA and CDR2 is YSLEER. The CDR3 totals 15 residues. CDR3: CASSQDRGGYNEQFF. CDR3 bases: TGCGCCAGCAGCCAAGATCGCGGGGGTTACAATGAGCAGTTCTTC.

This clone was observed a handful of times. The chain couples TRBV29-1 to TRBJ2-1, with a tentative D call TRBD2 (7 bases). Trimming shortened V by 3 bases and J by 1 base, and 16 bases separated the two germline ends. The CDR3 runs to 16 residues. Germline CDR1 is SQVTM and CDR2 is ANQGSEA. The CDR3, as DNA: TGCAGCGTTGATGGTGGAGGGGGGGGTTCCTACAATGAGCAGTTCTTC. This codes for CSVDGGGGGSYNEQFF.

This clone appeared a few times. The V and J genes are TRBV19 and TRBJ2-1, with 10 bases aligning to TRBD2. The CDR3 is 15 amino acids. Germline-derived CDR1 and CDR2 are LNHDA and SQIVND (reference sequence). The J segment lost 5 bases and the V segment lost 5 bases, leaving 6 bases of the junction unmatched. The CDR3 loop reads CASSFSGGHNNEQFF. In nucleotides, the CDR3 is TGTGCCAGTAGTTTTAGCGGGGGGCACAACAATGAGCAGTTCTTC.

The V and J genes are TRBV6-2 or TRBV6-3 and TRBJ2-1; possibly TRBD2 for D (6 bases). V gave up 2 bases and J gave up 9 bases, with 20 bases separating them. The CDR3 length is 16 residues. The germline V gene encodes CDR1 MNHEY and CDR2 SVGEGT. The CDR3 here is CASSYQEGLPLGEQFF. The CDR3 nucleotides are TGTGCCAGCAGTTACCAGGAGGGACTTCCTTTGGGTGAGCAGTTCTTC.

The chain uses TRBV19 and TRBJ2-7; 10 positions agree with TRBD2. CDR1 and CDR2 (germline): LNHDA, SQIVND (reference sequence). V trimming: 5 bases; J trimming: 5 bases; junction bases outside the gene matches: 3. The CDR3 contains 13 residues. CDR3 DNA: TGTGCCAGTAGTCTAGCGGGAGCCCACGAGCAGTACTTC. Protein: CASSLAGAHEQYF.

CDR3 in DNA: TGTGCCAGCAGTTTAACGGGAGCCCACCACGAGCAGTACTTC. Translating gives CASSLTGAHHEQYF. V usage is TRBV27 and J usage is TRBJ2-7, with D perhaps TRBD2 (6 bases). V was trimmed by 2 bases and J by 5 bases, leaving 13 bases between them. Per germline, CDR1 MNHEY and CDR2 SMNVEV (reference sequence). The CDR3 has 14 amino acids.

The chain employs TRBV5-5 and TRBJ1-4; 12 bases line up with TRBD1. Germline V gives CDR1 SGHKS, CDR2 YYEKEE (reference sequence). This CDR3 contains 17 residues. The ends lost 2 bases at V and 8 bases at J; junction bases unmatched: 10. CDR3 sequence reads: CASSFRDRGRFTEKLFF. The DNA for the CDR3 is TGTGCCAGCAGCTTCCGGGACAGGGGGCGGTTTACGGAAAAACTGTTTTTT.

The DNA for the CDR3 is TGCGCCAGCAGCCAAGATCTAGACCTATACCAAGAGACCCAGTACTTC. It is translated as CASSQDLDLYQETQYF. The genes are TRBV4-3 and TRBJ2-5; D gene ambiguous. CDR3 length: 16 amino acids. Germline lookup yields CDR1 LGHNA and CDR2 YSLEER. Trimming removed 0 bases from V and 0 bases from J, with 11 bases in between.

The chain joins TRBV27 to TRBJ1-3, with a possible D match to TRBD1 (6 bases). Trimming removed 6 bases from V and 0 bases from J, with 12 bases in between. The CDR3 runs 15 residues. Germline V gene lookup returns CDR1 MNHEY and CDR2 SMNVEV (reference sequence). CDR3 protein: CASRPTGNSGNTIYF. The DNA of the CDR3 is TGTGCCAGCAGACCAACAGGGAACTCTGGAAACACCATATATTTT.

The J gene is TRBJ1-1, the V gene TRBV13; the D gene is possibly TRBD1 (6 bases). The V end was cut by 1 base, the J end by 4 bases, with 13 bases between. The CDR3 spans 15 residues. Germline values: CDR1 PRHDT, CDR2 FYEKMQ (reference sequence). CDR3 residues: CASSLERGGSTEAFF. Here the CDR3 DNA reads TGTGCCAGCAGCTTAGAAAGGGGGGGGAGCACTGAAGCTTTCTTT.

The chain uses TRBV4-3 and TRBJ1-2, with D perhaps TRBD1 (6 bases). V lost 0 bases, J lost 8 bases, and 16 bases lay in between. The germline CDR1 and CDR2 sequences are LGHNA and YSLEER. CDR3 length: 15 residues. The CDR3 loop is CASSQEDSQWSGYTF. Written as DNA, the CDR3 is TGCGCCAGCAGCCAAGAGGACAGTCAATGGAGCGGCTACACCTTC.

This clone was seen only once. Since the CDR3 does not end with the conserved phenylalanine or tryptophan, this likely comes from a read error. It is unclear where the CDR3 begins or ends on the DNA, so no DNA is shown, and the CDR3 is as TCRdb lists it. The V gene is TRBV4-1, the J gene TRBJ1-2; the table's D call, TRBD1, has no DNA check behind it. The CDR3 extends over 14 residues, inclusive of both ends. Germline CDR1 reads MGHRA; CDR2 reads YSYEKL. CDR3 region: CASSHPNSRGRLII.